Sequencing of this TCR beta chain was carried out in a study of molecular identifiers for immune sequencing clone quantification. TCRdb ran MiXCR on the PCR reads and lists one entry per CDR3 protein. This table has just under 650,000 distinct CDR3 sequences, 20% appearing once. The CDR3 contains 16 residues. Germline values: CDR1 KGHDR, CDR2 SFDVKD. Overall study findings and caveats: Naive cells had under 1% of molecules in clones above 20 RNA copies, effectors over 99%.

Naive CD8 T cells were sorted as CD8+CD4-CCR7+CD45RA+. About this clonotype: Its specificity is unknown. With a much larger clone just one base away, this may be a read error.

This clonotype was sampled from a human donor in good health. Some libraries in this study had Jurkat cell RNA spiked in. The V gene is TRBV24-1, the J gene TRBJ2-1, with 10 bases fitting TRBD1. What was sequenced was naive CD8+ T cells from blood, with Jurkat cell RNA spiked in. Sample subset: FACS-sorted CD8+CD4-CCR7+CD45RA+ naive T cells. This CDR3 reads CATSDPGQGVGDEQSF. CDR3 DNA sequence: TGTGCCACCAGTGATCCCGGACAGGGGGTTGGGGATGAGCAGTCCTTC.